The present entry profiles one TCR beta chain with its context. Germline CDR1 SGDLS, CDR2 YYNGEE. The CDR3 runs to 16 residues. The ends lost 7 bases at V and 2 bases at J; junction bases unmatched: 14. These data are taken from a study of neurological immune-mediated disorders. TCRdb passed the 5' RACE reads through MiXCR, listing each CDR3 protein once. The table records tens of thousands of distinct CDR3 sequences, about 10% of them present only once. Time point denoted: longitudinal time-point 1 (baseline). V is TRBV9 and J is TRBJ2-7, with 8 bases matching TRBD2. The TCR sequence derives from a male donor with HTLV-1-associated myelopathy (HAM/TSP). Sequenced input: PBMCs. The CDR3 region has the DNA TGTGCCAGCGCCCGGGGGGGCTCTGATGTAACCTACGAGCAGTACTTC. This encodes CASARGGSDVTYEQYF.